Below, 2 T cell receptor beta chains from the same sample are listed, as sequenced in a study of cytomegalovirus exposure and HLA in healthy donors. Assay used: immunoSEQ multiplex PCR; TCRdb lists only in-frame clones, some missing. This table has roughly 220,000 clones, 80% to 95% appearing once. The source material was PBMCs. These TCRs come from a woman between 18 and 29 years old in good health and CMV-seronegative.

The chain recombines TRBV28 with TRBJ2-7; the match to TRBD1 covers 12 bases. Losses at the gene ends were 3 bases for V and 2 bases for J; bases not matched to a gene: 2. Germline CDR1 reads MDHEN; CDR2 reads SYDVKM. CDR3 length equals 15 residues. The CDR3 region is CASSFRDRGPYEQYF. In nucleotides, the CDR3 is TGTGCCAGCAGTTTTCGGGACAGGGGGCCCTACGAGCAGTACTTC. Full variable domain (missing parts from reference TRBV28 and TRBJ2-7): DVKVTQSSRYLVKRTGEKVFLECVQDMDHENMFWYRQDPGLGLRLIYFSYDVKMKEKGDIPEGYSVSREKKERFSLILESASTNQTSMYLCASSFRDRGPYEQYFGPGTRLTVT.

The rearrangement links TRBV9 to TRBJ1-6; the D gene is possibly TRBD1 (6 bases). The CDR3 covers 14 residues. V was clipped by 3 bases and J by 7 bases, with 11 bases between them. The V gene's germline CDR1 is SGDLS and CDR2 YYNGEE. CDR3 DNA: TGTGCCAGCAGCGGGACAGTTGCGAATTCACCCCTCCACTTT. This codes for CASSGTVANSPLHF.